One sample yielded the 6 T cell receptor beta chains listed below, sequenced in a study of blood T cells in healthy people across ages. A second 7 to 11 cycle PCR used barcoded and J-beta primers. MiXCR, applied by TCRdb to the 5' RACE reads, yields one record per CDR3 protein. Among about 1.5 million distinct CDR3 sequences listed, 42% were seen once. Sequenced sample: blood. These receptors were collected from a woman aged 18-30 years in good health.

The chain employs TRBV9 and TRBJ2-1; weak D call: TRBD2 (6 bases). Trimming removed 7 bases from V and 6 bases from J, with 20 bases in between. The CDR3 sequence is 15 residues long. Germline V CDR1 and CDR2: SGDLS, YYNGEE. This CDR3 is CASGVSGSLGNEQFF. The CDR3, as DNA: TGTGCCAGCGGAGTTAGCGGAAGTCTGGGCAATGAGCAGTTCTTC.

This clonotype occurred a few times. The chain carries TRBV4-3 and TRBJ2-5; D not resolved. Germline V gene sequence: CDR1 LGHNA, CDR2 YSLEER. V lost 3 bases to trimming and J lost 11 bases, with 13 bases between them. The CDR3 length is 12 residues. CDR3 DNA: TGCGCCAGCAGCCATTATAGAAGTGAGCAGTACTTC. Protein sequence: CASSHYRSEQYF.

V is TRBV10-3 and J is TRBJ2-1, with D perhaps TRBD2 (5 bases). The V gene's germline CDR1 is ENHRY and CDR2 SYGVKD. V shed 3 bases and J shed 3 bases, with 6 bases lying between them. The CDR3 has 13 amino acids. CDR3 sequence reads: CAISDEGYNEQFF. The CDR3 DNA is TGTGCCATCAGTGACGAGGGCTACAATGAGCAGTTCTTC.

CDR3 sequence: CASSLASLNQETQYF. CDR3 nucleotides: TGTGCCAGCAGCTTAGCTAGTCTCAACCAAGAGACCCAGTACTTC. The chain recombines TRBV7-2 with TRBJ2-5, with no clear D. Germline CDR1 SGHTA, CDR2 FQGNSA. Trimming took off 0 bases at V and 0 bases at J, with 8 bases between the two ends. This CDR3 has 15 residues.

This chain uses TRBV7-2 with TRBJ2-1; 12 bases are shared with TRBD2. The germline CDR1 and CDR2 sequences are SGHTA and FQGNSA. There are 14 residues in the CDR3. V dropped 5 bases and J dropped 14; count of bases not matched to a gene: 10. CDR3 sequence reads: CASSPGLAGTSKFF. As DNA, the CDR3 is TGTGCCAGCAGCCCAGGACTAGCGGGGACCTCTAAGTTCTTC.

A few counts support this clonotype. The chain joins TRBV20-1 to TRBJ1-1; 7 positions match TRBD1. Germline V lookup: CDR1 DFQATT, CDR2 SNEGSKA (reference sequence). This CDR3 region has 12 residues. Losses at the gene ends were 4 bases for V and 7 bases for J; bases not matched to a gene: 6. CDR3 nucleotides: TGCAGTGCTATGAAGGGGGCCGGTGAAGCTTTCTTT. It translates to CSAMKGAGEAFF.